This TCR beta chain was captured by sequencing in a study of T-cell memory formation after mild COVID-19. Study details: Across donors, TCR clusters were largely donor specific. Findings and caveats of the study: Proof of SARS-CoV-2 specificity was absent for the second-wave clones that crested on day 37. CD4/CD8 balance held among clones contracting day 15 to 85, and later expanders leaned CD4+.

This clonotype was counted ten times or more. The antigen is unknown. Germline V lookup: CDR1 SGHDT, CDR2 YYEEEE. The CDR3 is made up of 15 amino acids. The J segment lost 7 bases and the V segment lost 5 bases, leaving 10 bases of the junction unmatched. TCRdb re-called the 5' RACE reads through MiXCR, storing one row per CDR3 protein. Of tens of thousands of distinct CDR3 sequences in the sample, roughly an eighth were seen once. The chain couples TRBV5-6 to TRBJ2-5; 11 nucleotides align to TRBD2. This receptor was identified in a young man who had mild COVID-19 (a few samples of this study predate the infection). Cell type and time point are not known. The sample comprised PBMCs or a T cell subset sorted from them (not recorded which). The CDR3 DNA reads TGTGCCAGCAGGTCAACTAGCGGGGGCTGGGGGACCCAGTACTTC. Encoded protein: CASRSTSGGWGTQYF.